The 9 T cell receptor beta chains in this list originate from one sample, sequenced in a study of blood T cells in healthy people across ages. Next came a second PCR, run for about 6 to 12 cycles, which used a sample-barcoded 5' primer along with a J-beta primer mix. TCRdb re-derived calls from the 5' RACE reads in MiXCR, one entry per CDR3 protein. This sample has about 930,000 distinct CDR3 sequences; roughly 29% occur once, and the top ten carry more than 8.5%. The same data also went into a second study, on T cells of mothers and their children.

Sequencing was carried out using blood. These receptors all come from a middle-aged woman in good health.

At least ten counts were recorded for this clonotype. This sequence joins TRBV15 and TRBJ2-5; 8 bases align to TRBD2. The CDR3 is 16 amino acids. The V gene end was trimmed by 3 bases and the J gene end by 2 bases; junction bases not matched to a gene: 8. Germline values: CDR1 LNHNV, CDR2 YYDKDF (reference sequence). CDR3 nucleotide sequence: TGTGCCACCAGCAGGGGGGCGGGGGGACCACAAGAGACCCAGTACTTC. It is translated as CATSRGAGGPQETQYF.

The chain uses TRBV5-6 and TRBJ2-3; 8 bases agree with TRBD1. The CDR3 extends over 11 amino acids. With V trimmed by 4 bases and J by 13 bases, 5 bases remained unmatched. Germline lookup yields CDR1 SGHDT and CDR2 YYEEEE. The CDR3 DNA sequence: TGTGCCAGCAGCGAGGACAGGGTAGAGTATTTT. It is translated as CASSEDRVEYF.

The J gene is TRBJ1-5, the V gene TRBV7-9; no definite D call. Germline values: CDR1 SEHNR, CDR2 FQNEAQ (reference sequence). V dropped 2 bases and J dropped 9 bases, with 11 bases sitting between them. The CDR3 is 13 amino acids. DNA of the CDR3: TGTGCCAGCAGCTTAACGACACTGGGGCCCCAGCATTTT. Its protein product is CASSLTTLGPQHF.

This clonotype was seen only a few times. The chain recombines TRBV7-9 with TRBJ1-4; the D is unclear. This CDR3 region has 15 residues. V was shortened by 2 bases and J by 4 bases, with 11 bases between the two germline ends. Germline CDR1 is SEHNR and CDR2 is FQNEAQ (reference sequence). This CDR3 is CASSLIQDHNEKLFF. Written as DNA, the CDR3 is TGTGCCAGCAGCTTAATCCAGGACCATAATGAAAAACTGTTTTTT.

This sequence joins TRBV5-6 and TRBJ1-5; D gene ambiguous. Trimming stripped 5 bases from V and 7 bases from J, with 13 bases between. Germline loops: CDR1 SGHDT, CDR2 YYEEEE. This CDR3 comprises 13 residues. CDR3: CASSLVGEQPQHF. The CDR3 coding sequence is TGTGCCAGCAGTCTGGTGGGAGAACAGCCCCAGCATTTT. Drawing the rest from reference TRBV5-6 and TRBJ1-5, the complete variable domain is DAGVTQSPTHLIKTRGQQVTLRCSPKSGHDTVSWYQQALGQGPQFIFQYYEEEERQRGNFPDRFSGHQFPNYSSELNVNALLLGDSALYLCASSLVGEQPQHFGDGTRLSIL.

The chain uses TRBV20-1 and TRBJ1-5; D is perhaps TRBD1 (6 bases). Trimming took 5 bases from V and 2 from J, leaving 16 bases between them. Per germline, CDR1 DFQATT and CDR2 SNEGSKA (reference sequence). This CDR3 has 15 amino acids. The CDR3 DNA reads TGCAGTGCTCGGCCACTATGGACAGGCAATCAGCCCCAGCATTTT. Its protein is CSARPLWTGNQPQHF.

This chain uses TRBV5-1 with TRBJ2-3; 7 positions agree with TRBD1. Germline CDR1 and CDR2: SGHRS and YFSETQ. This CDR3 contains 15 residues. V trimming: 4 bases; J trimming: 3 bases; junction bases outside the gene matches: 8. The CDR3 DNA reads as TGCGCCAGCAGCGACCGACAGGGAAGAACAGATACGCAGTATTTT. Translated: CASSDRQGRTDTQYF.

This clonotype was recorded many times. The chain recombines TRBV30 with TRBJ2-7; D tentatively reads TRBD1 or TRBD2 (5 bases each). The V gene lost 3 bases and the J gene lost 5 bases, with 14 bases spanning the gap. Germline V gene data show CDR1 as GTSNPN and CDR2 as SVGIG (reference sequence). The CDR3 has 13 amino acids. CDR3 bases: TGTGCCTGGAGCATTAGTGGGGGTAACGAGCAGTACTTC. Protein product: CAWSISGGNEQYF.

This clonotype was counted at least ten times. J is TRBJ2-7 and V is TRBV5-1; no reliable D call. V dropped 2 bases and J dropped 3 bases, with 12 bases sitting between them. Germline-derived CDR1 and CDR2 are SGHRS and YFSETQ. This CDR3 comprises 14 residues. CDR3 region: CASSFGDNLYEQYF. DNA for the CDR3: TGCGCCAGCAGCTTCGGTGACAATCTCTACGAGCAGTACTTC.